This T cell receptor (beta chain) was retrieved from a study of technical replicates of blood from four donors. Data came from immunoSEQ multiplex PCR; TCRdb stores just in-frame clones and leaves some out. The sample yields under 95,000 clones, around 94% seen once. The material sequenced was T cells isolated from PBMCs. This receptor was obtained from a human donor in good health.

CDR3 bases: TGTGCCAGCAGTGACGTAGCGGGTCTCACAGATACGCAGTATTTT. Amino acid sequence: CASSDVAGLTDTQYF. The chain carries TRBV6-1 and TRBJ2-3; 7 bases are a match to TRBD2. Trimming removed 3 bases from V and 2 bases from J; junction bases left unmatched: 5. Germline V lookup: CDR1 MNHNS, CDR2 SASEGT. This CDR3 spans 15 amino acids.